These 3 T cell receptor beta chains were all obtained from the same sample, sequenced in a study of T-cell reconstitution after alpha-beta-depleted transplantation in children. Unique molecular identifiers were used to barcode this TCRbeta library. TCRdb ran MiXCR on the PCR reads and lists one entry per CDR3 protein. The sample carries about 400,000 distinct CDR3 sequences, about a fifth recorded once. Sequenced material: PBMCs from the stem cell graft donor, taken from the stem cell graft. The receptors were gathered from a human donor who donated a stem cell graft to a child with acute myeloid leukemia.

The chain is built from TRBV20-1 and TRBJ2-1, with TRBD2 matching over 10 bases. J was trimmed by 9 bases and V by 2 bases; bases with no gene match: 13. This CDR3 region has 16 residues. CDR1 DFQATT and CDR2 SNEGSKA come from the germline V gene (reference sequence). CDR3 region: CSARPSSGRFRGEQFF. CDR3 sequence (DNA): TGCAGTGCTAGACCTTCTAGCGGGAGATTCAGGGGTGAGCAGTTCTTC.

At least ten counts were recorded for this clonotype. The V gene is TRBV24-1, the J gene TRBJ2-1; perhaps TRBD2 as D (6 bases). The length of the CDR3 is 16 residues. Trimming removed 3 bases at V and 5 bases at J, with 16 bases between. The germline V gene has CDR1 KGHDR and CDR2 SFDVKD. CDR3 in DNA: TGTGCCACCAGTGATCCCTTGCGGGACGTGAACAATGAGCAGTTCTTC. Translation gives CATSDPLRDVNNEQFF.

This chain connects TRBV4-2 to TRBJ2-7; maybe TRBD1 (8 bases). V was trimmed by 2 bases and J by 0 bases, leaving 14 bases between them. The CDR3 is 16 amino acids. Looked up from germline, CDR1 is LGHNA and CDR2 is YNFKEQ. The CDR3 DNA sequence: TGTGCCAGCAGCCAACGGGGGGACAGGAGCTCCTACGAGCAGTACTTC. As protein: CASSQRGDRSSYEQYF.